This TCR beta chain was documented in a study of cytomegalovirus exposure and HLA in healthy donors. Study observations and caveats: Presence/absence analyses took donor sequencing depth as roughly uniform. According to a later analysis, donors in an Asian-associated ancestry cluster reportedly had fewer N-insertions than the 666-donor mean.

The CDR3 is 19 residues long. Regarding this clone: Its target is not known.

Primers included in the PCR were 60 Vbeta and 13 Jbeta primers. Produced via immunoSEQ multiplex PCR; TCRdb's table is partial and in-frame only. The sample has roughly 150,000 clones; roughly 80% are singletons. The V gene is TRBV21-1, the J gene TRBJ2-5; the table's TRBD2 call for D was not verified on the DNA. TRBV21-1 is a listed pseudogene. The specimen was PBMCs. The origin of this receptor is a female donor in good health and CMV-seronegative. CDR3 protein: CASSKVPPAIAGGQETQYF. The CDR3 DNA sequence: TGTGCCAGCAGCAAAGTCCCCCCGGCCATAGCGGGAGGCCAAGAGACCCAGTACTTC.